This TCR beta chain stems from a study of glioma-infiltrating T cells. The iRepertoire nested amplicon-rescue multiplex PCR amplified TCR alpha and beta CDR3s from RNA. Via MiXCR, TCRdb re-called the multiplex PCR reads, giving one row per CDR3 protein. This table has roughly 100,000 distinct CDR3 sequences, about 30% appearing once. The germline gives CDR1 SGHRS, CDR2 YFSETQ. V was pared by 1 base and J by 1 base, with 6 bases between. This CDR3 has 13 residues. Material for sequencing was glioma tissue, nonneoplastic brain tissue, or PBMCs (not recorded which). The TCR comes from a human donor with low-grade glioma or glioblastoma, undergoing nonglioma brain surgery, or in good health (not recorded which). V is TRBV5-1 and J is TRBJ2-7; D gene unclear. The CDR3 nucleotides read TGCGCCAGCAGCTTGACACTTTCCTACGAGCAGTACTTC. Translating it yields CASSLTLSYEQYF.